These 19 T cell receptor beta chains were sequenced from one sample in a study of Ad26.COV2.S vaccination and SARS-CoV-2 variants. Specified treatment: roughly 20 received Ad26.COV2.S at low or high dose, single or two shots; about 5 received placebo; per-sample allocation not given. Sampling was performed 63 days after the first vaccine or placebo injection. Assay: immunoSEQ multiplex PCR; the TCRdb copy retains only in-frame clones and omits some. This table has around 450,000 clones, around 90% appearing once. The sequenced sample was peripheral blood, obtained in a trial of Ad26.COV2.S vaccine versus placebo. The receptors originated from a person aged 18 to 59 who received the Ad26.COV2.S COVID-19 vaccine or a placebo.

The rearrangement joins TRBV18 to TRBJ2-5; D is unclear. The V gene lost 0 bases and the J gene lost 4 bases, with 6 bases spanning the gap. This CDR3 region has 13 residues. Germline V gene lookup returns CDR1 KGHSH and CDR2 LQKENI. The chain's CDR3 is CASSPPARETQYF. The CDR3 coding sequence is TGTGCCAGCTCACCACCGGCACGAGAGACCCAGTACTTC.

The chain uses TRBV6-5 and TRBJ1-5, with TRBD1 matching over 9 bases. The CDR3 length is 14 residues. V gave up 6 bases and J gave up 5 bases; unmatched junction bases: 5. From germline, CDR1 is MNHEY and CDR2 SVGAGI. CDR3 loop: CASSQGQGDQPQHF. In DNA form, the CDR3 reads TGTGCCAGCAGCCAGGGACAGGGAGATCAGCCCCAGCATTTT.

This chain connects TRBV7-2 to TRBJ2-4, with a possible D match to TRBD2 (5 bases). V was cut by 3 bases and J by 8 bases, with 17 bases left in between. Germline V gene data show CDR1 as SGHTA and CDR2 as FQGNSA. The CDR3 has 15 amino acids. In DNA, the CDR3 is TGTGCCAGCAGCTTGGGCGGGCCCTCGGGTGACATTCAGTACTTC. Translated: CASSLGGPSGDIQYF.

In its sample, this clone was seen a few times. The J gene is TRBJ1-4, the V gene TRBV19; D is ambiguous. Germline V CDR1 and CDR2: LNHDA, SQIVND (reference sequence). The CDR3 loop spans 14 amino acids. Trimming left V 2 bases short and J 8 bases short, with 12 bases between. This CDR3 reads CASSIRTREEKLFF. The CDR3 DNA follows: TGTGCCAGTAGTATAAGAACGAGGGAGGAAAAACTGTTTTTT.

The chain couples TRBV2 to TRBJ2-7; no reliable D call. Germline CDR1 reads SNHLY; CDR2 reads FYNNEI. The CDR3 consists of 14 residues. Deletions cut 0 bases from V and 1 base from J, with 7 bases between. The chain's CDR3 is CASSEAGQSYEQYF. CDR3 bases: TGTGCCAGCAGTGAAGCGGGCCAATCCTACGAGCAGTACTTC.

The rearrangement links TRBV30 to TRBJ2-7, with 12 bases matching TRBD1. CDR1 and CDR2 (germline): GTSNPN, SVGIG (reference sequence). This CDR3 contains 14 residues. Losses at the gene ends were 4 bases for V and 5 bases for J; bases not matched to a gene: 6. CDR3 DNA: TGTGCCTGGACTCCGGGACAGGGGGCAAACGAGCAGTACTTC. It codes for CAWTPGQGANEQYF.

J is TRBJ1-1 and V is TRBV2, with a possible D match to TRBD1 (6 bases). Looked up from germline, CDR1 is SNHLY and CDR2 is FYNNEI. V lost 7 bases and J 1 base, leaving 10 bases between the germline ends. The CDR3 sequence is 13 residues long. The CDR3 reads CASKRGENTEAFF. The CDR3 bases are TGTGCCAGCAAGAGGGGGGAGAACACTGAAGCTTTCTTT.

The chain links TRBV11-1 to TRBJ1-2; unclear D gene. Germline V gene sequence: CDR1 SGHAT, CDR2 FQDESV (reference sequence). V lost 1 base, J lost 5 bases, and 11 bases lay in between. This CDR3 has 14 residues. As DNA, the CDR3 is TGTGCCAGCAGCTTAGACCCGGGAAATTATGGCTACACCTTC. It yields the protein CASSLDPGNYGYTF.

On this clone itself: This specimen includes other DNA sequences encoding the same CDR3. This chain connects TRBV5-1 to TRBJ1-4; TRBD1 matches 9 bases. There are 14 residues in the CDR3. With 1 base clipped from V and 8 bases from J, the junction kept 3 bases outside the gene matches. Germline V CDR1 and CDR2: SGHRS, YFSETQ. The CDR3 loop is CASSLTGGGEKLFF. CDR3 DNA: TGCGCCAGCAGCTTGACAGGGGGCGGAGAAAAACTGTTTTTT. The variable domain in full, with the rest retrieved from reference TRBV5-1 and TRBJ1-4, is KAGVTQTPRYLIKTRGQQVTLSCSPISGHRSVSWYQQTPGQGLQFLFEYFSETQRNKGNFPGRFSGRQFSNSRSEMNVSTLELGDSALYLCASSLTGGGEKLFFGSGTQLSVL.

The CDR3 DNA is TGTGCCAGCAGCGCCTCTAGCGGGAGTTGGTTAAATGAGCAGTTCTTC. Encoded protein: CASSASSGSWLNEQFF. The J gene is TRBJ2-1, the V gene TRBV9; 10 bases fit TRBD2. Looked up from germline, CDR1 is SGDLS and CDR2 is YYNGEE. The CDR3 totals 16 residues. The V segment lost 3 bases and the J segment 7 bases; nucleotides outside the gene matches: 10.

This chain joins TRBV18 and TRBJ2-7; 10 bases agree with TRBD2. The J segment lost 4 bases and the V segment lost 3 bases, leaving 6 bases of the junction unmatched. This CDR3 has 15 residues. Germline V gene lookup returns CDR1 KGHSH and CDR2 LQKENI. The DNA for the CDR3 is TGTGCCAGCTCACCGCCTGGGACTAGCGTTTACGAGCAGTACTTC. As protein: CASSPPGTSVYEQYF.

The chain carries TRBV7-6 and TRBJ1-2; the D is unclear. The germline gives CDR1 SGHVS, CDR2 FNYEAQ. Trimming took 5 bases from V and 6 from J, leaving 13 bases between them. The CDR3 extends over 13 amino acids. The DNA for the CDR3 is TGTGCCAGCAGCCACGGGAATTTCGATGGCTACACCTTC. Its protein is CASSHGNFDGYTF. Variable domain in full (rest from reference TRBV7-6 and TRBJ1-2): GAGVSQSPRYKVTKRGQDVALRCDPISGHVSLYWYRQALGQGPEFLTYFNYEAQQDKSGLPNDRFSAERPEGSISTLTIQRTEQRDSAMYRCASSHGNFDGYTFGSGTRLTVV.

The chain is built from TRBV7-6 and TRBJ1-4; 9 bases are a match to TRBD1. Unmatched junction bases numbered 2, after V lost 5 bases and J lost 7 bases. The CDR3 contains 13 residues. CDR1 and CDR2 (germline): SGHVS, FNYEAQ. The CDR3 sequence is CASSGTGFEKLFF. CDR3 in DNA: TGTGCCAGCAGCGGGACAGGGTTTGAAAAACTGTTTTTT.

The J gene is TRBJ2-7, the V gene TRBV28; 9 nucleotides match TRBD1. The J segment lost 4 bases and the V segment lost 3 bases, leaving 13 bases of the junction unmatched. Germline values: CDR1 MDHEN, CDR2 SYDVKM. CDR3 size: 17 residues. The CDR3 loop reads CASSFPHGDREEYEQYF. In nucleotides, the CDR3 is TGTGCCAGCAGTTTCCCACATGGGGACAGGGAGGAGTACGAGCAGTACTTC. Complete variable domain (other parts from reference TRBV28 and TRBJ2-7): DVKVTQSSRYLVKRTGEKVFLECVQDMDHENMFWYRQDPGLGLRLIYFSYDVKMKEKGDIPEGYSVSREKKERFSLILESASTNQTSMYLCASSFPHGDREEYEQYFGPGTRLTVT.

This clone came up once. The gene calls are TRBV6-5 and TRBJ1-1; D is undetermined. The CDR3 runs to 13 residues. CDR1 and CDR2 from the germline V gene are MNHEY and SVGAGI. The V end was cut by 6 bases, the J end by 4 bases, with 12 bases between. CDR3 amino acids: CASSPGRSTEAFF. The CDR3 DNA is TGTGCCAGCAGCCCCGGACGGAGCACTGAAGCTTTCTTT.

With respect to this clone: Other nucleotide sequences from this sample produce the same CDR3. The CDR3, as DNA: TGTGCCAGCAGTGAAGGGCGGAACACTGAAGCTTTCTTT. Translation: CASSEGRNTEAFF. This rearrangement joins TRBV25-1 to TRBJ1-1; D is undetermined. Trimming left V 2 bases short and J 1 base short, with 5 bases between. The germline V gene encodes CDR1 MGHDK and CDR2 SYGVNS. The CDR3 runs to 13 residues.

CDR3 sequence: CASRSPYGQPNTGELFF. Written as DNA, the CDR3 is TGTGCCAGCAGGTCCCCATACGGACAACCAAACACCGGGGAGCTGTTTTTT. This chain connects TRBV11-2 to TRBJ2-2; tentative D call: TRBD1 (5 bases). The V end was cut by 6 bases, the J end by 2 bases, with 19 bases between. This CDR3 comprises 17 residues. Germline V gives CDR1 SGHAT, CDR2 FQNNGV.

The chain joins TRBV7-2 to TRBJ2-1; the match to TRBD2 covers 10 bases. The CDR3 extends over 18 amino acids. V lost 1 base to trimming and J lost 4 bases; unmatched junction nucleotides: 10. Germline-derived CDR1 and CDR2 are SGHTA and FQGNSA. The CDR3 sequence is CASSLVGLAGDLYNEQFF. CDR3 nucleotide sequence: TGTGCCAGCAGCTTAGTGGGGCTAGCGGGAGATTTGTACAATGAGCAGTTCTTC. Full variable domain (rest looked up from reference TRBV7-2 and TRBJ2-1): GAGVSQSPSNKVTEKGKDVELRCDPISGHTALYWYRQSLGQGLEFLIYFQGNSAPDKSGLPSDRFSAERTGGSVSTLTIQRTQQEDSAVYLCASSLVGLAGDLYNEQFFGPGTRLTVL.

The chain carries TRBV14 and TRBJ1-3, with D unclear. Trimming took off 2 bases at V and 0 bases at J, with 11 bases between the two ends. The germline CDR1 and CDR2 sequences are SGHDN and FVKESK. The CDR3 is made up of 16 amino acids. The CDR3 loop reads CASSQLQTPSGNTIYF. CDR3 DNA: TGTGCCAGCAGCCAATTACAAACACCCTCTGGAAACACCATATATTTT.